This is a list of T cell receptor beta chains from one sample in a study of blood T cells in healthy people across ages. TCRdb reprocessed the 5' RACE reads via MiXCR and lists one record per CDR3 protein. In the table there are about 1,500,000 distinct CDR3 sequences, 28% of which are singletons. What was sequenced was blood. Receptors were obtained from a woman aged 25 to 39 in good health. Both conserved end residues are trimmed from each CDR3. Each record gives: J gene, V gene, CDR3 protein.

j_gene: TRBJ1-2; v_gene: TRBV27; CDR3aa: ASSWTANYGYT
j_gene: TRBJ1-1; v_gene: TRBV10-1; CDR3aa: AVKETEAF
j_gene: TRBJ2-2; v_gene: TRBV9; CDR3aa: ASSVGTGATGELF
j_gene: TRBJ1-5; v_gene: TRBV9; CDR3aa: ASSERGYSNQPQH
j_gene: TRBJ1-5; v_gene: TRBV7-2; CDR3aa: ASSSTPDQPQH
j_gene: TRBJ1-2; v_gene: TRBV10-3; CDR3aa: AISDGQSYEGYGYT
j_gene: TRBJ1-1; v_gene: TRBV7-8; CDR3aa: ASSLADHRGRNTEAF
j_gene: TRBJ2-1; v_gene: TRBV10-2; CDR3aa: ASTPGLAARYNEQF
j_gene: TRBJ1-2; v_gene: TRBV11-2; CDR3aa: ASSQQITGTGGGYT
j_gene: TRBJ1-2; v_gene: TRBV28; CDR3aa: ASSLQGFEGYT
j_gene: TRBJ1-2; v_gene: TRBV3-1; CDR3aa: ASSGQSYT
j_gene: TRBJ1-2; v_gene: TRBV29-1; CDR3aa: SVRRAGGYT
j_gene: TRBJ2-5; v_gene: TRBV6-2/TRBV6-3; CDR3aa: ACSYLGETQY
j_gene: TRBJ2-2; v_gene: TRBV12-3/TRBV12-4; CDR3aa: ASTPRAGELF
j_gene: TRBJ2-7; v_gene: TRBV30; CDR3aa: AWRRQGWDYEQY
j_gene: TRBJ2-2; v_gene: TRBV6-4; CDR3aa: ASSRGTGVTGELF
j_gene: TRBJ2-1; v_gene: TRBV2; CDR3aa: ASSLSGMEQF
j_gene: TRBJ2-4; v_gene: TRBV7-2; CDR3aa: SSSLNPGPKNIQY
j_gene: TRBJ2-7; v_gene: TRBV7-3; CDR3aa: ANSLGGGPYEQY
j_gene: TRBJ2-3; v_gene: TRBV12-5; CDR3aa: ASGPAGTDTQY
j_gene: TRBJ1-1; v_gene: TRBV19; CDR3aa: ATQWGGEAF
j_gene: TRBJ1-1; v_gene: TRBV6-5; CDR3aa: ASIRRLEAF
j_gene: TRBJ2-2; v_gene: TRBV3-1; CDR3aa: ASSQRLGRTGTGELF
j_gene: TRBJ2-1; v_gene: TRBV5-1; CDR3aa: ASSWTPDSRIYNEQF
j_gene: TRBJ2-7; v_gene: TRBV6-2/TRBV6-3; CDR3aa: ASRFGPPRSYEQY
j_gene: TRBJ2-1; v_gene: TRBV4-1; CDR3aa: ASSPLGGGICNEQF
j_gene: TRBJ2-7; v_gene: TRBV24-1; CDR3aa: ATSDLGTGGGINEQY
j_gene: TRBJ2-5; v_gene: TRBV12-3/TRBV12-4; CDR3aa: ASSFYSRLRTQY
j_gene: TRBJ2-7; v_gene: TRBV10-3; CDR3aa: AISAGGGGGTSYEQY
j_gene: TRBJ2-1; v_gene: TRBV30; CDR3aa: AWGGRNEQF
j_gene: TRBJ2-1; v_gene: TRBV12-3/TRBV12-4; CDR3aa: ASSLGTLAGTVNNEQF
j_gene: TRBJ2-1; v_gene: TRBV7-3; CDR3aa: ASSLILGDNEQF